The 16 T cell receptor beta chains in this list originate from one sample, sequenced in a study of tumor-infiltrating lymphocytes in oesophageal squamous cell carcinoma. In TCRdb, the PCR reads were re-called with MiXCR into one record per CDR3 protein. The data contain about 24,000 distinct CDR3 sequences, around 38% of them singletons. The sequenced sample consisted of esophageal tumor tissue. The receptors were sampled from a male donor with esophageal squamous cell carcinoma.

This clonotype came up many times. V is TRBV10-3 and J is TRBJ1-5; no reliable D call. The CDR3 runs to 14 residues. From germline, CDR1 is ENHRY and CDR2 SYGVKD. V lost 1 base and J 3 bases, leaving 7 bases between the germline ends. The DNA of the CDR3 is TGTGCCATCAGTGAGTTGGGGAACAATCAGCCCCAGCATTTT. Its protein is CAISELGNNQPQHF.

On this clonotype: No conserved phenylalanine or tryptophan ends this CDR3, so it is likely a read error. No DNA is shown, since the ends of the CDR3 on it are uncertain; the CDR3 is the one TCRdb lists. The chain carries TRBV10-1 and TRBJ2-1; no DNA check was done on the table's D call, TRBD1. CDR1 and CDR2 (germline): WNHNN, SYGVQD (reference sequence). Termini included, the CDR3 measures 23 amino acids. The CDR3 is CASSEFRGRDRDASGPNRAVLRA.

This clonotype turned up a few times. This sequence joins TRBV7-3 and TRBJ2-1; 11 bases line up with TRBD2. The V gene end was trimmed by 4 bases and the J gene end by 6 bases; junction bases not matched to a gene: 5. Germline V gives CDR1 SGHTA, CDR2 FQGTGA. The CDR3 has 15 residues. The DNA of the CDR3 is TGTGCCAGCAGCTCCGGGACTAGCGGCGTCAATGAGCAGTTCTTC. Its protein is CASSSGTSGVNEQFF.

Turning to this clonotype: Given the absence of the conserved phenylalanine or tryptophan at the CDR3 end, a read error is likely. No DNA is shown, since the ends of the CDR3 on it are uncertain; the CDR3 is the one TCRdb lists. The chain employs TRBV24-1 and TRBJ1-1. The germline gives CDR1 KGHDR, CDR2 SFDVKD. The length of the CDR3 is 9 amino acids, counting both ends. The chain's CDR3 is CATSDSQRM.

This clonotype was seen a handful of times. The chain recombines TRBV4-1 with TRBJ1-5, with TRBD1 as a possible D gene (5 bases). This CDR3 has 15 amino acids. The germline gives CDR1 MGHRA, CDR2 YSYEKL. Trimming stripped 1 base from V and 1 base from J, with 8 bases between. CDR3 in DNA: TGCGCCAGCAGCCAAGTGGGGGGGAGCAATCAGCCCCAGCATTTT. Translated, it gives CASSQVGGSNQPQHF.

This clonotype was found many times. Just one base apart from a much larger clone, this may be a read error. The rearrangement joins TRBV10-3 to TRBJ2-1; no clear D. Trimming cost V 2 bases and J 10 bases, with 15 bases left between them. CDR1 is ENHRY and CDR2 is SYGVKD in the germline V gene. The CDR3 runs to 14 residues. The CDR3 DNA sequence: TGTGCCATCAGTGAGCGGTTACTTGCCTACGAGCAGTTCTTC. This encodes CAISERLLAYEQFF.

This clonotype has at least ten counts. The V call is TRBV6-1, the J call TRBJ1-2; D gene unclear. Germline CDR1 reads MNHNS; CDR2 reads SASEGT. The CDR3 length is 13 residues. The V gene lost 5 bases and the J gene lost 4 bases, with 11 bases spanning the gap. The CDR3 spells CASSFEGLYGYTF. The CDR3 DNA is TGTGCCAGCAGTTTTGAGGGTCTCTATGGCTACACCTTC.

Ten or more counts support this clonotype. The chain's CDR3 is CASSEVGLSNQPQHF. The CDR3 nucleotides read TGTGCCAGCAGTGAAGTGGGACTTAGCAATCAGCCCCAGCATTTT. The rearrangement joins TRBV6-1 to TRBJ1-5; D might be TRBD1 (5 bases). The CDR3 totals 15 residues. Between the trimmed V and J ends, which lost 1 base and 0 bases, there was a span of 7 bases. In germline, CDR1 is MNHNS, CDR2 SASEGT.

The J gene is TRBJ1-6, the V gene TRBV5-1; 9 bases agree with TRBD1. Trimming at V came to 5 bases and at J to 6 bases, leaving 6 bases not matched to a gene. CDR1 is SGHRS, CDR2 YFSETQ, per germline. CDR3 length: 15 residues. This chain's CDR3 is CASRKQGASNSPLHF. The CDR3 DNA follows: TGCGCCAGCAGAAAACAGGGGGCTAGTAATTCACCCCTCCACTTT.

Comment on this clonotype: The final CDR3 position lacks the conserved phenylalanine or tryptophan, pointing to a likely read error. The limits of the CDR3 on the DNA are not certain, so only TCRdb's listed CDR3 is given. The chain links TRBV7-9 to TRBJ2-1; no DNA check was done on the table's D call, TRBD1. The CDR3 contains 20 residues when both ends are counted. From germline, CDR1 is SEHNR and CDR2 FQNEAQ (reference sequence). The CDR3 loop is CASSSWVTGCPSKSVPVLRA.

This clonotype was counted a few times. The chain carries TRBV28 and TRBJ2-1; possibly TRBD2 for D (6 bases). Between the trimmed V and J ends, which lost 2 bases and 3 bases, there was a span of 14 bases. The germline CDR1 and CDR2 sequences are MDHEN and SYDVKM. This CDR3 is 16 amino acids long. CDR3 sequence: CASSLPSEGGYNEQFF. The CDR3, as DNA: TGTGCCAGCAGTTTACCCTCGGAGGGCGGCTACAATGAGCAGTTCTTC.

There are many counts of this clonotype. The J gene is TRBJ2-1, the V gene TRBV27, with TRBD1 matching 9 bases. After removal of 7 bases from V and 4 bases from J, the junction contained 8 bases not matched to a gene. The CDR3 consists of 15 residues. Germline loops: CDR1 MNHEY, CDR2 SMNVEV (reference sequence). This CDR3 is CASINRGLLYNEQFF. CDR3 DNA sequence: TGTGCCAGCATCAACAGGGGGCTCCTATACAATGAGCAGTTCTTC.

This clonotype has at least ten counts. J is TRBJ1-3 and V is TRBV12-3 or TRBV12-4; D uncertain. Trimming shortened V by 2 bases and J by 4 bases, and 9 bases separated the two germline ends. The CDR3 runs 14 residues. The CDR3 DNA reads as TGTGCCAGCAGTTTATTCGACGGCGGAAACACCATATATTTT. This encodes CASSLFDGGNTIYF.

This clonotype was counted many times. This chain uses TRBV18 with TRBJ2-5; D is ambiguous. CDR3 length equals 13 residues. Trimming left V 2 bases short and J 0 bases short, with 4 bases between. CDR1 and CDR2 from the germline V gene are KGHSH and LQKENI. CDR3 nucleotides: TGTGCCAGCTCACCAGGGAACCAAGAGACCCAGTACTTC. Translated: CASSPGNQETQYF. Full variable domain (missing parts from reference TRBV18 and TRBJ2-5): NAGVMQNPRHLVRRRGQEARLRCSPMKGHSHVYWYRQLPEEGLKFMVYLQKENIIDESGMPKERFSAEFPKEGPSILRIQQVVRGDSAAYFCASSPGNQETQYFGPGTRLLVL.

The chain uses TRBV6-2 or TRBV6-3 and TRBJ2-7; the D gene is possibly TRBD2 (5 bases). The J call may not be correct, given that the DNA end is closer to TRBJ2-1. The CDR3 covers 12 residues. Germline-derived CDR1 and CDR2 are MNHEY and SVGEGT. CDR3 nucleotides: TGTGCCAGCAGCTCGGGATTTGGTGAGCAGTTCTTC. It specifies CASSSGFGEQFF.

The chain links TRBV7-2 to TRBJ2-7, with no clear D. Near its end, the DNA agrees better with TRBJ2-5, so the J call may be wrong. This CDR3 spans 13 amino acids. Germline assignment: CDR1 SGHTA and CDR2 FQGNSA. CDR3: CASSFSVGETQYF. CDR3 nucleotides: TGTGCCAGCAGCTTCAGCGTGGGAGAGACCCAGTACTTC.